One and the same sample provided the 31 T cell receptor beta chains below, sequenced in a study of T cells in Graves' hyperthyroidism and ophthalmopathy. Amplification of TCR beta CDR3 regions used RNA as the template. HTBI primers drove first-round RT-PCR of the TCR CDR3. Via MiXCR, TCRdb re-called the multiplex PCR reads, giving one row per CDR3 protein. In the table there are about 550,000 distinct CDR3 sequences, less than 25% of which are singletons. The specimen sequenced was blood. Source of these receptors: a man aged 18 to 30 with Graves' hyperthyroidism.

The V call is TRBV9, the J call TRBJ2-2, with no clear D. Per the germline V gene, CDR1 is SGDLS and CDR2 is YYNGEE. The CDR3 is 15 residues long. V lost 0 bases and J 1 base, leaving 7 bases between the germline ends. The CDR3 sequence is CASSVGEWNTGELFF. CDR3 sequence (DNA): TGTGCCAGCAGCGTAGGGGAATGGAACACCGGGGAGCTGTTTTTT.

In its sample, this clonotype was seen many times. The chain carries TRBV10-2 and TRBJ1-5; 8 bases map to TRBD1. This CDR3 has 13 residues. Germline V lookup: CDR1 WSHSY, CDR2 SAAADI. The V gene end was trimmed by 10 bases and the J gene end by 7 bases; junction bases not matched to a gene: 9. CDR3 DNA sequence: TGCGCCACCCGGACAGGGAGAAGCCAGCCCCAGCATTTT. As protein: CATRTGRSQPQHF.

Ten or more counts support this clonotype. V usage is TRBV28 and J usage is TRBJ2-5; 9 positions match TRBD1. The V gene's germline CDR1 is MDHEN and CDR2 SYDVKM. V gave up 5 bases and J gave up 5 bases; unmatched junction bases: 6. The CDR3 runs to 14 residues. The DNA for the CDR3 is TGTGCCAGCAGTCTGGACAGGGGAGGGGAGACCCAGTACTTC. The encoded protein is CASSLDRGGETQYF.

In its sample, this clonotype was seen many times. Possible read error: a much larger clone is one base away. This CDR3 fails to terminate in the conserved phenylalanine or tryptophan, so it likely reflects a read error. The CDR3 nucleotides read TGTGCCAGCCGTGAGGTGACCAATCAGCCCCAGCATCTT. Translating gives CASREVTNQPQHL. The J gene is TRBJ1-5, the V gene TRBV6-1; D not resolved. The CDR3 is 13 amino acids. CDR1 and CDR2 (germline): MNHNS, SASEGT.

This clonotype was picked up one time. This chain links TRBV30 with TRBJ2-7; 8 bases map to TRBD2. V lost 8 bases and J lost 5; bases outside the gene matches: 14. The CDR3 spans 14 residues. Germline V gene lookup returns CDR1 GTSNPN and CDR2 SVGIG (reference sequence). The CDR3 reads CARSSGSLIDEQYF. CDR3 DNA sequence: TGTGCCAGAAGCAGCGGGAGTTTAATCGACGAGCAGTACTTC.

In its sample, this clonotype was seen a few times. V usage is TRBV11-2 and J usage is TRBJ2-7; D may be TRBD2 (6 bases). Trimming pared 0 bases from V and 2 bases from J, leaving 11 bases between. This CDR3 has 15 amino acids. Looked up from germline, CDR1 is SGHAT and CDR2 is FQNNGV. The CDR3 protein is CASSLDGGYPYEQYF. DNA for the CDR3: TGTGCCAGCAGCTTAGATGGGGGGTACCCCTACGAGCAGTACTTC.

This clonotype was seen repeatedly, ten times or more. The chain links TRBV27 to TRBJ1-6; 8 bases line up with TRBD1. This CDR3 has 16 residues. Germline V gene data show CDR1 as MNHEY and CDR2 as SMNVEV (reference sequence). J was trimmed by 7 bases and V by 5 bases; bases with no gene match: 10. The CDR3: CASSPRTGYGNSPLHF. The DNA for the CDR3 is TGTGCCAGCAGTCCCAGGACAGGGTACGGGAATTCACCCCTCCACTTT.

This clonotype was seen many times. The V and J genes are TRBV5-1 and TRBJ2-7; possibly TRBD2 for D (6 bases). Trimming removed 0 bases from V and 6 bases from J, with 10 bases in between. Germline lookup yields CDR1 SGHRS and CDR2 YFSETQ. CDR3 length: 13 residues. This chain's CDR3 is CASSLEGTPEQYF. CDR3 in DNA: TGCGCCAGCAGCTTGGAAGGGACTCCCGAGCAGTACTTC.

This clonotype was recorded many times. The chain recombines TRBV7-2 with TRBJ2-7, with D perhaps matching TRBD1 or TRBD2 (6 bases each). CDR1 is SGHTA, CDR2 FQGNSA, per germline. The CDR3 has 14 amino acids. Trimming took off 5 bases at V and 3 bases at J, with 14 bases between the two ends. DNA for the CDR3: TGTGCCAGCAGCCAGGGGCCGGGGGTCTACGAGCAGTACTTC. Translating it yields CASSQGPGVYEQYF.

This chain uses TRBV6-1 with TRBJ1-6; D not certain. This CDR3 region has 13 residues. Germline CDR1 reads MNHNS; CDR2 reads SASEGT. Trimming removed 8 bases at V and 8 bases at J, with 13 bases between. In nucleotides, the CDR3 is TGTGCCAGCGGACCGACGGAGTATTCACCCCTCCACTTT. This translates into CASGPTEYSPLHF.

The chain recombines TRBV30 with TRBJ1-6, with unresolved D. The CDR3 has 13 amino acids. Trimming stripped 1 base from V and 7 bases from J, with 8 bases between. Germline V gene sequence: CDR1 GTSNPN, CDR2 SVGIG (reference sequence). CDR3 sequence (DNA): TGTGCCTGGAGTGAACAGTCGAATTCACCCCTCCACTTT. Amino acids: CAWSEQSNSPLHF.

This clonotype has ten or more counts. The chain couples TRBV2 to TRBJ2-7; 7 bases line up with TRBD2. This CDR3 is 14 amino acids long. From germline, CDR1 is SNHLY and CDR2 FYNNEI. V was pared by 3 bases and J by 5 bases, with 7 bases of the junction left unmatched. The chain's CDR3 is CASSDGGFFDEQYF. The CDR3 nucleotides read TGTGCCAGCAGTGACGGGGGGTTCTTCGACGAGCAGTACTTC.

In this sample, this clonotype turned up many times. The V gene is TRBV6-1, the J gene TRBJ1-1; 8 nucleotides align to TRBD1. Germline V lookup: CDR1 MNHNS, CDR2 SASEGT. Trimming cost V 5 bases and J 8 bases; bases outside gene matches: 4. The CDR3 covers 12 residues. CDR3 sequence: CASSTTGAEAFF. The DNA of the CDR3 is TGTGCCAGCAGTACGACAGGGGCAGAAGCTTTCTTT.

This clonotype was detected ten times or more. CDR3 amino acids: CASSVGGTGYGYTF. CDR3 DNA: TGTGCCAGCAGCGTAGGAGGAACGGGCTATGGCTACACCTTC. The chain combines TRBV9 with TRBJ1-2; D unclear. The germline V gene has CDR1 SGDLS and CDR2 YYNGEE. This CDR3 region has 14 residues. V was trimmed by 0 bases and J by 4 bases, leaving 10 bases between them.

At least ten counts were recorded for this clonotype. V is TRBV19 and J is TRBJ1-1; no definite D call. Trimming took off 3 bases at V and 0 bases at J, with 8 bases between the two ends. The CDR3 length is 14 residues. Germline V gives CDR1 LNHDA, CDR2 SQIVND (reference sequence). CDR3 DNA: TGTGCCAGTAGTATTGGGATCGTGAACACTGAAGCTTTCTTT. This sequence encodes CASSIGIVNTEAFF. Full variable domain (remainder filled in from reference TRBV19 and TRBJ1-1): DGGITQSPKYLFRKEGQNVTLSCEQNLNHDAMYWYRQDPGQGLRLIYYSQIVNDFQKGDIAEGYSVSREKKESFPLTVTSAQKNPTAFYLCASSIGIVNTEAFFGQGTRLTVV.

The V call is TRBV20-1, the J call TRBJ2-7; 7 bases align to TRBD1. Germline loops: CDR1 DFQATT, CDR2 SNEGSKA (reference sequence). The CDR3 length is 15 residues. V lost 4 bases to trimming and J lost 4 bases; unmatched junction nucleotides: 13. This chain's CDR3 is CSAIKGTAGSYEQYF. In nucleotides, the CDR3 is TGCAGTGCTATCAAAGGGACAGCCGGAAGTTACGAGCAGTACTTC.

This clonotype occurred many times. V and J are TRBV7-2 and TRBJ2-7; 7 bases are shared with TRBD2. Per the germline V gene, CDR1 is SGHTA and CDR2 is FQGNSA. There are 15 residues in the CDR3. The V gene end was trimmed by 1 base and the J gene end by 0 bases; junction bases not matched to a gene: 3. The CDR3 nucleotides are TGTGCCAGCAGCTTAGTGGGGGGGGGCTCCTACGAGCAGTACTTC. Its protein is CASSLVGGGSYEQYF.

This clonotype has only a few counts. J is TRBJ1-1 and V is TRBV30; 8 bases map to TRBD1. Germline V gene data show CDR1 as GTSNPN and CDR2 as SVGIG (reference sequence). The CDR3 runs 14 residues. J was trimmed by 0 bases and V by 5 bases; bases with no gene match: 5. The CDR3 sequence: CAWGTGGLNTEAFF. The CDR3 DNA is TGTGCCTGGGGGACAGGTGGGCTGAACACTGAAGCTTTCTTT.

In this sample, this clonotype turned up a few times. Being one base from a much bigger clone, this may be a read error. The gene calls are TRBV4-1 and TRBJ1-1, with a tentative D call TRBD1 (5 bases). The germline gives CDR1 MGHRA, CDR2 YSYEKL. CDR3 length: 15 amino acids. With 2 bases removed from V and 0 bases from J, the gap between germline ends came to 10 bases. CDR3 amino acids: CASSQTGTVNTEAFF. The CDR3 DNA is TGCGCCAGCAGCCAAACGGGGACGGTGAACACTGAAGCTTTCTTT.

The DNA of the CDR3 is TGTGCCAGCAGCCAAGACGGGACAGAGCAAAATGGCTACACCTTC. Amino acids: CASSQDGTEQNGYTF. V usage is TRBV3-1 and J usage is TRBJ1-2; 7 nucleotides agree with TRBD1. From germline, CDR1 is LGHDT and CDR2 YNNKEL (reference sequence). V trimming: 0 bases; J trimming: 6 bases; junction bases outside the gene matches: 7. The CDR3 is 15 amino acids.

There are a few counts of this clonotype. V is TRBV4-1 and J is TRBJ2-4; D is unclear. Germline CDR1 reads MGHRA; CDR2 reads YSYEKL. V lost 0 bases, J lost 5 bases, and 8 bases lay in between. The CDR3 sequence is 14 residues long. The chain's CDR3 is CASSQERSENIQYF. The CDR3, as DNA: TGCGCCAGCAGCCAAGAACGGTCCGAAAACATTCAGTACTTC.

In this sample, this clonotype turned up many times. The gene calls are TRBV27 and TRBJ1-1; 7 bases agree with TRBD1. Germline CDR1 MNHEY, CDR2 SMNVEV (reference sequence). The CDR3 consists of 14 residues. With 5 bases clipped from V and 4 bases from J, the junction kept 7 bases outside the gene matches. CDR3 amino acids: CASSGLTGFTEAFF. CDR3 coding DNA: TGTGCCAGCAGTGGCCTGACAGGGTTCACTGAAGCTTTCTTT.

The V call is TRBV10-3, the J call TRBJ1-5; no clear D gene. The CDR3 extends over 15 amino acids. V lost 0 bases and J 3 bases, leaving 9 bases between the germline ends. Germline V lookup: CDR1 ENHRY, CDR2 SYGVKD. The CDR3 region is CAISESAGFNQPQHF. The CDR3, as DNA: TGTGCCATCAGTGAGTCGGCGGGGTTCAATCAGCCCCAGCATTTT.

In its sample, this clonotype was seen once. The chain employs TRBV6-2 or TRBV6-3 and TRBJ1-2; D gene uncertain. The CDR3 extends over 13 amino acids. With 3 bases removed from V and 2 bases from J, the gap between germline ends came to 7 bases. Germline V gene sequence: CDR1 MNHEY, CDR2 SVGEGT. The CDR3 region is CASSYVVNYGYTF. Written as DNA, the CDR3 is TGTGCCAGCAGTTATGTCGTGAACTATGGCTACACCTTC.

This clonotype was observed many times. The V gene is TRBV7-8, the J gene TRBJ1-1; D is possibly TRBD1 (5 bases). The CDR3 runs 16 residues. The V end was cut by 2 bases, the J end by 5 bases, with 18 bases between. The germline V gene encodes CDR1 SGHVS and CDR2 FQNEAQ. The CDR3 loop reads CASSLYPGPTWTEAFF. CDR3 nucleotides: TGTGCCAGCAGCTTATATCCGGGACCCACTTGGACTGAAGCTTTCTTT.

This clonotype was picked up many times. This rearrangement joins TRBV28 to TRBJ1-1; D is uncertain. The V gene lost 2 bases and the J gene lost 9 bases, with 16 bases spanning the gap. The V gene's germline CDR1 is MDHEN and CDR2 SYDVKM. The CDR3 spans 14 residues. The CDR3 bases are TGTGCCAGCAGTTTAGAGCAGCGGATAAAGCAAGCTTTCTTT. Its protein is CASSLEQRIKQAFF.

This clonotype was recorded many times. The chain has TRBV28 and TRBJ1-5; 9 nucleotides align to TRBD1. Germline V gives CDR1 MDHEN, CDR2 SYDVKM. After removal of 5 bases from V and 7 bases from J, the junction contained 9 bases not matched to a gene. This CDR3 has 15 residues. This chain's CDR3 is CASSPDRGSKQPQHF. The CDR3 DNA reads TGTGCCAGCAGTCCCGACAGGGGGTCAAAACAGCCCCAGCATTTT.

This clonotype was recorded many times. V is TRBV19 and J is TRBJ2-7; TRBD2 matches at 7 bases. J lost 5 bases, V lost 6 bases, and 4 bases had no gene match. CDR1 is LNHDA, CDR2 SQIVND, per germline (reference sequence). The CDR3 loop spans 12 amino acids. The CDR3 spells CASRSGAHEQYF. CDR3 nucleotide sequence: TGTGCCAGTAGGAGCGGGGCCCACGAGCAGTACTTC.

This clonotype has ten or more counts. This sequence joins TRBV12-5 and TRBJ1-1; D gene ambiguous. The germline V and J ends were trimmed by 6 bases and 1 base, with 9 bases remaining between them. The germline CDR1 and CDR2 sequences are LGHNT and FRNRAP. The CDR3 runs to 13 residues. CDR3 sequence (DNA): TGTGCTAGTGGGACCCCAGGGAACACTGAAGCTTTCTTT. Translating it yields CASGTPGNTEAFF.

This clonotype showed up many times. This chain links TRBV12-3 or TRBV12-4 with TRBJ1-6; D is unclear. Trimming shortened V by 6 bases and J by 8 bases, and 11 bases separated the two germline ends. The CDR3 length is 13 residues. CDR3 residues: CASSPDFDSPLHF. The CDR3 bases are TGTGCCAGCAGCCCCGACTTCGATTCACCCCTCCACTTT.

This clonotype was found many times. CDR3 nucleotides: TGTGCCAGCAGTCCTAGCGGGGGGACACGGGAGCAGTACTTC. Encoded protein: CASSPSGGTREQYF. This chain links TRBV6-1 with TRBJ2-7, with 11 bases identical to TRBD2. The length of the CDR3 is 14 residues. From germline, CDR1 is MNHNS and CDR2 SASEGT. With V trimmed by 5 bases and J by 7 bases, 7 bases remained unmatched.